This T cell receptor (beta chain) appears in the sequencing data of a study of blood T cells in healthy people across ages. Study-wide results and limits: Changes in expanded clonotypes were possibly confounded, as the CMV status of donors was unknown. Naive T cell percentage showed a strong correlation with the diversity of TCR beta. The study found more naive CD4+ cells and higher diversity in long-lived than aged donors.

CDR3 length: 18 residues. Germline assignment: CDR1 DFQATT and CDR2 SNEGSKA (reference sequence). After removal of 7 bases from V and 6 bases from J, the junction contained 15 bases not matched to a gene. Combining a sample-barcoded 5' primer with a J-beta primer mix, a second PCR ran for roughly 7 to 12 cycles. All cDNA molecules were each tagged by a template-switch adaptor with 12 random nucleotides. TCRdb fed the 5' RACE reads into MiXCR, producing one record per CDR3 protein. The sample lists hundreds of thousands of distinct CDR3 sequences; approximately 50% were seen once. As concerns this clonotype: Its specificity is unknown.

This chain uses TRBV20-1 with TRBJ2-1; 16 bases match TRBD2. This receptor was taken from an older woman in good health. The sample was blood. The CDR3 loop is CSVVVGTSGRGVFNEQFF. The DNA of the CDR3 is TGCAGTGTCGTTGTCGGGACTAGCGGGAGGGGGGTGTTCAATGAGCAGTTCTTC.